The 12 T cell receptor beta chains below come from one sample, sequenced in a study of blood T cells in healthy people across ages (dated by TCRdb to between 2015 and 2017). Library preparation employed 5' RACE. This sample was sequenced with an Illumina HiSeq 2500. A second 7 to 11 cycle PCR used a sample-barcoded 5' primer and a J-beta primer mix. The public reads were run again by TCRdb, first through fastp at Q25 and then through MiXCR, and only productive beta chains were kept. Here each entry gathers all rows of one CDR3 protein and keeps the most common genes and DNA. Present in this sample are approximately 730,000 distinct CDR3 sequences, 35% to 45% of which were seen just once. The ten largest clones add up to around a fifth of the sample. The sample comprised blood. The receptors originated from a woman aged 55-75 years in good health.

The genes are TRBV28 and TRBJ2-3, with 10 bases fitting TRBD2. The length of the CDR3 is 16 residues. Per germline, CDR1 MDHEN and CDR2 SYDVKM. J was trimmed by 0 bases and V by 3 bases; bases with no gene match: 3. Written as DNA, the CDR3 is TGTGCCAGCAGTTTGATAGCGGGAGGCAGCACAGATACGCAGTATTTT. Translating gives CASSLIAGGSTDTQYF.

This sequence joins TRBV12-3 or TRBV12-4 and TRBJ2-5; D call uncertain. The CDR3 consists of 11 residues. V lost 3 bases to trimming and J lost 5 bases, with 4 bases between them. The CDR3 DNA follows: TGTGCCAGCAGTTTCTTCGAGACCCAGTACTTC. As protein: CASSFFETQYF.

This clonotype was observed a few times. V is TRBV20-1 and J is TRBJ1-1; maybe TRBD1 (6 bases). Trimming shortened V by 6 bases and J by 4 bases, and 18 bases separated the two germline ends. Germline V CDR1 and CDR2: DFQATT, SNEGSKA (reference sequence). CDR3 length: 14 amino acids. CDR3 nucleotides: TGCAGTGCCCGGGCGGGGGGCGGTGGCACTGAAGCTTTCTTT. This encodes CSARAGGGGTEAFF.

With regard to this clonotype: With a much larger clone just one base away, this may be a read error. The rearrangement links TRBV4-3 to TRBJ2-3; D is uncertain. The CDR3 consists of 13 residues. Germline values: CDR1 LGHNA, CDR2 YSLEER. CDR3 nucleotides: TGCGCCAGCAGCCAAGGAGGACCAGATGCGCAGTATTTT. Its protein is CASSQGGPDAQYF.

In nucleotides, the CDR3 is TGTGCCAGCAGAAGGCGGCCCTACACAGATACGCAGTATTTT. Translated: CASRRRPYTDTQYF. The chain carries TRBV27 and TRBJ2-3, with unresolved D. CDR1 is MNHEY, CDR2 SMNVEV, per germline (reference sequence). CDR3 length: 14 amino acids. Deletions cut 6 bases from V and 2 bases from J, with 12 bases between.

The J gene is TRBJ2-7, the V gene TRBV28; 10 nucleotides agree with TRBD2. This CDR3 spans 19 amino acids. After removal of 2 bases from V and 0 bases from J, the junction contained 13 bases not matched to a gene. Germline CDR1 MDHEN, CDR2 SYDVKM. In nucleotides, the CDR3 is TGTGCCAGCAGTTTAAGAGGGATAGCTACTAGCGGGACCTCCTACGAGCAGTACTTC. This gives the protein CASSLRGIATSGTSYEQYF.

The rearrangement joins TRBV9 to TRBJ1-5, with a weak D call TRBD1 (5 bases). Between the trimmed V and J ends, which lost 3 bases and 4 bases, there was a span of 14 bases. From germline, CDR1 is SGDLS and CDR2 YYNGEE. The CDR3 runs 15 residues. The CDR3 region is CASSGSGTGNQPQHF. The CDR3 nucleotides read TGTGCCAGCAGCGGATCCGGGACTGGTAATCAGCCCCAGCATTTT.

As for this clonotype: At one end the junction does not follow the germline gene, possibly because of a read error. The rearrangement links TRBV24-1 to TRBJ2-1, with D possibly being TRBD1 (5 bases). The DNA end is a closer match to TRBJ2-7, so the J assignment may be wrong. The CDR3 is 15 amino acids. CDR1 and CDR2 (germline): KGHDR, SFDVKD. CDR3 in DNA: TGTGCCACCAGCGATTTGCCGGACAACTACAATGAGCAGTACTTC. Translation: CATSDLPDNYNEQYF.

This clonotype was seen at least ten times. V and J are TRBV29-1 and TRBJ1-2; the D is unclear. Per the germline V gene, CDR1 is SQVTM and CDR2 is ANQGSEA. This CDR3 spans 12 amino acids. Deletions cut 3 bases from V and 1 base from J, with 6 bases between. The CDR3 nucleotides are TGCAGCGTTGATTGGGGTAACTATGGCTACACCTTC. It is translated as CSVDWGNYGYTF.

V and J are TRBV6-2 or TRBV6-3 and TRBJ1-2; 10 nucleotides match TRBD1. Trimming at V came to 4 bases and at J to 3 bases, leaving 8 bases not matched to a gene. The V gene's germline CDR1 is MNHEY and CDR2 SVGEGT. This CDR3 has 16 residues. The CDR3 sequence: CASSSTGQGFDYGYTF. CDR3 coding DNA: TGTGCCAGCAGTTCGACGGGACAGGGGTTTGACTATGGCTACACCTTC.

In this sample, this clonotype turned up a few times. The rearrangement uses TRBV2 and TRBJ1-5; D is perhaps TRBD1 (6 bases). Trimming removed 3 bases from V and 5 bases from J, with 8 bases in between. The V gene's germline CDR1 is SNHLY and CDR2 FYNNEI. The CDR3 loop spans 13 amino acids. The CDR3 DNA is TGTGCCAGCAGTGACAGGGGCGATCAGCCCCAGCATTTT. Residues: CASSDRGDQPQHF.

The chain links TRBV3-1 to TRBJ1-4; 9 bases align to TRBD1. Germline V lookup: CDR1 LGHDT, CDR2 YNNKEL (reference sequence). The length of the CDR3 is 17 residues. Losses at the gene ends were 3 bases for V and 2 bases for J; bases not matched to a gene: 7. CDR3 residues: CASSQMTGGRTNEKLFF. CDR3 nucleotide sequence: TGTGCCAGCAGCCAGATGACAGGGGGGCGTACTAATGAAAAACTGTTTTTT.